The entry below describes one T cell receptor (beta chain). The antigen remains undetermined. Vbeta (60) and Jbeta (13) primers were used in the PCR. The repertoire was sequenced with immunoSEQ multiplex PCR; TCRdb's copy has only in-frame clones and lacks some. This table holds about 160,000 clones, nearly 80% found once. These data belong to a study of cytomegalovirus exposure and HLA in healthy donors. Broader study findings: Using a false discovery rate of 0.05, a later analysis showed that 15,000 to 20,000 TCR beta sequences were associated with HLA alleles. Confirmation in vitro established that three CMV-associated chains were specific for CMV antigens. Researchers catalogued approximately 160 TCR beta chains as cytomegalovirus-associated. It was shown in a later analysis that HLA-associated TCR beta chains were more clonally expanded than other, equally common chains.

The CDR3 is 16 amino acids. V gave up 7 bases and J gave up 6 bases; unmatched junction bases: 15. Looked up from germline, CDR1 is LNHDA and CDR2 is SQIVND (reference sequence). Sequencing used PBMCs. The chain links TRBV19 to TRBJ2-1; 7 bases align to TRBD1. The receptor comes from a woman aged 40 to 49 in good health and CMV-seronegative. CDR3 sequence: CASTPMWDRKTNEQFF. The CDR3 DNA reads TGTGCCAGTACCCCTATGTGGGACAGAAAAACCAATGAGCAGTTCTTC.